What follows is one T cell receptor beta chain and its context. Antigen specificity is unknown. This record belongs to a study of cytomegalovirus exposure and HLA in healthy donors. Broader study findings: Across donors, most TCRs were seen rarely, yet some public ones were widespread. Several V segments, TRBV6-2 and TRBV6-3 among them, could not be told apart and were dropped.

CDR3 size: 15 residues. Trimming removed 3 bases from V and 1 base from J; junction bases left unmatched: 2. Germline V gene lookup returns CDR1 SGDLS and CDR2 YYNGEE. The PCR was carried out with 60 Vbeta primers and 13 Jbeta primers. Profiled with immunoSEQ multiplex PCR; TCRdb holds only in-frame clones, not every one. The sample records around 170,000 clones, 80% being singletons. This TCR came from a woman aged 45-65 years in good health and CMV-seropositive. This chain joins TRBV9 and TRBJ1-5; 9 bases are a match to TRBD1. Input material: PBMCs. The CDR3 loop reads CASSGGTGSNQPQHF. For the CDR3, the DNA is TGTGCCAGCAGCGGCGGGACAGGGAGCAATCAGCCCCAGCATTTT.